A single sample is the source of the 20 T cell receptor beta chains below, sequenced in a study of blood T cell repertoires in COVID-19 (TCRdb year 2020). Library creation used the immunoSEQ multiplex PCR assay. As stored in TCRdb, this immuneACCESS dataset retains in-frame rearrangements with V and J assigned. A fraction of the clones does not appear; measured against another copy, unresolved V genes explain less than half of the discrepancy, and the remainder lacks a known reason. Counted in this sample were 62,000 or so clones; roughly 80% of them appeared once. 3% to 4.5% of the sample is taken by the ten largest. Sequencing was done on a sample of PBMCs or T cells enriched from blood (not recorded which). The receptors here all came from a woman between 40 and 55 years old with acute COVID-19.

The rearrangement joins TRBV5-1 to TRBJ1-2, with 9 positions matching TRBD1. V was clipped by 5 bases and J by 3 bases; unmatched bases: 8. The germline CDR1 and CDR2 sequences are SGHRS and YFSETQ. There are 15 residues in the CDR3. In nucleotides, the CDR3 is TGCGCCAGCAGGTTCGGGACAGGGAAGGACTATGGCTACACCTTC. Protein: CASRFGTGKDYGYTF.

This clone was observed a few times. This chain connects TRBV19 to TRBJ1-2; 10 positions match TRBD1. The junction had 10 bases not matched to a gene; V was cut back by 6 bases and J by 9 bases. The germline V gene has CDR1 LNHDA and CDR2 SQIVND (reference sequence). This CDR3 has 14 amino acids. In DNA, the CDR3 is TGTGCCAGTAGATCAGGGACAGGGGCAGCACGCTACACCTTC. Translating gives CASRSGTGAARYTF.

The rearrangement joins TRBV3-1 (or the pseudogene TRBV3-2) to TRBJ2-3; TRBD2 matches 11 bases. CDR1 is LGHDT and CDR2 is YNNKEL in the germline V gene (reference sequence). This CDR3 contains 16 residues. J lost 0 bases, V lost 3 bases, and 2 bases had no gene match. CDR3 DNA: TGTGCCAGCAGCCATAGGACTAGCGGGAGCACAGATACGCAGTATTTT. It yields the protein CASSHRTSGSTDTQYF.

This clone appeared once. The CDR3 loop is CASSVGSGVDYTF. The DNA of the CDR3 is TGTGCCAGCAGCGTAGGGTCGGGAGTGGACTACACCTTC. This chain uses TRBV9 with TRBJ1-2; D uncertain. Germline V lookup: CDR1 SGDLS, CDR2 YYNGEE. V was shortened by 0 bases and J by 10 bases, with 13 bases between the two germline ends. CDR3 length: 13 residues.

In regard to this clone: An end of the junction does not agree with germline; a read error may underlie this. The V and J genes are TRBV7-3 and TRBJ2-3, with D perhaps TRBD1 (5 bases). Germline values: CDR1 SGHTA, CDR2 FQGTGA. This CDR3 has 14 residues. Here the CDR3 DNA reads TGTGCCAGCAGCTTGCTACCACAGACAGATGCGCAGTATTTT. Protein sequence: CASSLLPQTDAQYF.

The CDR3 here is CARGDTQYF. CDR3 sequence (DNA): TGTGCCAGGGGCGATACGCAGTATTTT. V and J are TRBV5-8 and TRBJ2-3; no definite D call. The germline V gene encodes CDR1 SGHTS and CDR2 YDEGEE. The CDR3 length is 9 residues. Deletions cut 8 bases from V and 6 bases from J, with 4 bases between.

The chain employs TRBV27 and TRBJ2-1; TRBD2 is a possible D gene (6 bases). The CDR3 has 12 residues. V was trimmed by 7 bases and J by 6 bases, leaving 10 bases between them. Germline CDR1 and CDR2: MNHEY and SMNVEV (reference sequence). CDR3 DNA sequence: TGTGCCAGCAAGACCGGGGGCAATGAGCAGTTCTTC. Protein product: CASKTGGNEQFF.

The V gene is TRBV27, the J gene TRBJ2-5; 14 bases line up with TRBD2. Trimming at V came to 5 bases and at J to 5 bases, leaving 7 bases not matched to a gene. Germline CDR1 is MNHEY and CDR2 is SMNVEV (reference sequence). The CDR3 consists of 16 residues. DNA for the CDR3: TGTGCCAGCAGTCCGGGGACTAGCGGGAGTATCGAGACCCAGTACTTC. Translating it yields CASSPGTSGSIETQYF.

CDR3 amino acids: CASSHGTGGPGELFF. The CDR3, as DNA: TGCGCCAGCAGCCATGGGACAGGGGGCCCCGGGGAGCTGTTTTTT. This rearrangement joins TRBV4-1 to TRBJ2-2; TRBD1 aligns across 12 bases. Losses at the gene ends were 3 bases for V and 6 bases for J; bases not matched to a gene: 2. Germline CDR1 is MGHRA and CDR2 is YSYEKL. The CDR3 is 15 amino acids.

This chain connects TRBV5-1 to TRBJ2-1; TRBD1 aligns across 7 bases. The CDR3 loop spans 15 amino acids. CDR1 is SGHRS and CDR2 is YFSETQ in the germline V gene. The ends lost 3 bases at V and 7 bases at J; junction bases unmatched: 10. The CDR3 DNA follows: TGCGCCAGCAGCTCAATTCAGGGACAGAGGAATGAGCAGTTCTTC. Amino acids: CASSSIQGQRNEQFF.

The sample holds many counts of this clone. J is TRBJ1-2 and V is TRBV29-1; no clear D gene. V gave up 2 bases and J gave up 0 bases, with 10 bases separating them. The germline CDR1 and CDR2 sequences are SQVTM and ANQGSEA. The CDR3 loop spans 14 amino acids. Written as DNA, the CDR3 is TGCAGCGTTGAAACCGACACCGCTAACTATGGCTACACCTTC. Amino acid sequence: CSVETDTANYGYTF.

This clone has only one observation. This chain uses TRBV14 with TRBJ1-2, with D hard to call. Germline assignment: CDR1 SGHDN and CDR2 FVKESK. The CDR3 length is 14 residues. V lost 2 bases, J lost 8 bases, and 15 bases lay in between. The CDR3 sequence is CASSQTAGIGGYTF. The CDR3 DNA follows: TGTGCCAGCAGCCAAACGGCGGGAATCGGGGGCTACACCTTC. The full variable domain, rest sourced from reference TRBV14 and TRBJ1-2, is EAGVTQFPSHSVIEKGQTVTLRCDPISGHDNLYWYRRVMGKEIKFLLHFVKESKQDESGMPNNRFLAERTGGTYSTLKVQPAELEDSGVYFCASSQTAGIGGYTFGSGTRLTVV.

This clone was counted a few times. The chain has TRBV3-1 (or the pseudogene TRBV3-2) and TRBJ2-1; 9 nucleotides agree with TRBD2. This CDR3 has 13 residues. Germline lookup yields CDR1 LGHDT and CDR2 YNNKEL (reference sequence). J lost 10 bases, V lost 4 bases, and 5 bases had no gene match. DNA of the CDR3: TGTGCCAGCAGCCTTCCCCTAGCGGGAGAGCAGTTCTTC. Translated: CASSLPLAGEQFF.

This clone was picked up one time. V and J are TRBV4-1 and TRBJ2-7; D gene unclear. Germline-derived CDR1 and CDR2 are MGHRA and YSYEKL. This CDR3 has 14 residues. The V gene lost 0 bases and the J gene lost 6 bases, with 12 bases spanning the gap. The CDR3 here is CASSQDRVLGEQYF. The DNA of the CDR3 is TGCGCCAGCAGCCAAGATCGGGTTTTGGGCGAGCAGTACTTC.

The V gene is TRBV10-3, the J gene TRBJ1-1; D remains unclear. Germline-derived CDR1 and CDR2 are ENHRY and SYGVKD. The CDR3 contains 13 residues. The V gene lost 6 bases and the J gene lost 4 bases, with 12 bases spanning the gap. CDR3: CAIRNGDTTEAFF. The CDR3 DNA sequence: TGTGCCATCAGGAACGGGGATACCACTGAAGCTTTCTTT.

This chain connects TRBV18 to TRBJ1-1; D not resolved. The CDR3 has 15 residues. Per the germline V gene, CDR1 is KGHSH and CDR2 is LQKENI. Trimming took off 3 bases at V and 1 base at J, with 12 bases between the two ends. CDR3 in amino acids: CASSPVNAENTEAFF. The CDR3 DNA sequence: TGTGCCAGCTCACCGGTGAACGCAGAGAACACTGAAGCTTTCTTT.

The chain is built from TRBV29-1 and TRBJ1-2; D is uncertain. The germline V gene encodes CDR1 SQVTM and CDR2 ANQGSEA. V was clipped by 6 bases and J by 4 bases, with 15 bases between them. The CDR3 is 13 residues long. For the CDR3, the DNA is TGCAGCGTAAAAAGGGAGTTAACCTATGGCTACACCTTC. This translates into CSVKRELTYGYTF.

J is TRBJ2-1 and V is TRBV5-1; tentatively, D is TRBD1 (5 bases). The V gene lost 5 bases and the J gene lost 4 bases, with 13 bases spanning the gap. CDR1 SGHRS and CDR2 YFSETQ come from the germline V gene. This CDR3 is 14 amino acids long. The CDR3 DNA sequence: TGCGCCAGCAGACTGGCTGACAGTTACAATGAGCAGTTCTTC. It is translated as CASRLADSYNEQFF. The variable domain in full, completed from reference TRBV5-1 and TRBJ2-1, reads KAGVTQTPRYLIKTRGQQVTLSCSPISGHRSVSWYQQTPGQGLQFLFEYFSETQRNKGNFPGRFSGRQFSNSRSEMNVSTLELGDSALYLCASRLADSYNEQFFGPGTRLTVL.

This chain links TRBV18 with TRBJ2-7; D perhaps matches TRBD1 (6 bases). This CDR3 has 14 amino acids. V shed 6 bases and J shed 2 bases, with 14 bases lying between them. Looked up from germline, CDR1 is KGHSH and CDR2 is LQKENI. The CDR3 loop is CASSPRDNPYEQYF. For the CDR3, the DNA is TGTGCCAGCTCCCCCCGGGACAACCCCTACGAGCAGTACTTC.

The chain is built from TRBV10-1 and TRBJ2-3; 9 bases line up with TRBD2. Germline assignment: CDR1 WNHNN and CDR2 SYGVQD (reference sequence). There are 14 residues in the CDR3. With 5 bases clipped from V and 4 bases from J, the junction kept 4 bases outside the gene matches. CDR3 sequence (DNA): TGCGCCAGCAGTTCAGCGGGGGGTTCAGATACGCAGTATTTT. This codes for CASSSAGGSDTQYF.